This TCR beta chain appears in the sequencing data of a study of OX40 agonist ivuxolimab in advanced cancers. Study summary: With a range of about 23 to 85, age averaged about 58 years, and 75% to 90% were male.

Generated by immunoSEQ multiplex PCR, the TCRdb table keeps only in-frame clones and is missing some. Of roughly 68,000 clones in the sample, about 83% were seen once. This clone was picked up one time. Its antigen is unidentified. The CDR3 spans 15 residues. The V segment lost 2 bases and the J segment 7 bases; nucleotides outside the gene matches: 10. Germline V CDR1 and CDR2: SGHRS, YFSETQ. Study results and caveats: Individuals who were partial responders at 0.1-3.0 mg/kg had clonal expansion that ranked among the lowest. Normalized expansion of T-cell clones was also low for some nonresponders.

Blood draws occurred at baseline, cycle 4 day 1, and cycle 7 day 1. The source of this sequence is an adult with an advanced solid tumor such as melanoma, head and neck, liver or kidney cancer. The sample was CD4+ or CD8+ T cells sorted from blood, taken in a trial of the OX40 agonist ivuxolimab. The chain is built from TRBV5-1 and TRBJ2-7, with 9 bases matching TRBD1. CDR3 amino acids: CASSFSGTGIIEQYF. DNA of the CDR3: TGCGCCAGCAGCTTTTCCGGGACAGGGATCATTGAGCAGTACTTC.